The TCR beta chain under discussion was sequenced for a study of shared clonotypes between healthy human individuals. Per the germline V gene, CDR1 is SQVTM and CDR2 is ANQGSEA. Trimming removed 5 bases from V and 2 bases from J, with 5 bases in between. The CDR3 consists of 11 residues. Some clones are missing from TCRdb's copy, which holds only in-frame ones; the method was immunoSEQ multiplex PCR. The sample holds about 2.5 million clones, just under 95% seen once. Sequences were obtained from naive CD4+ T cells from PBMCs. Sample subset: CD45RA+ positively selected. The rearrangement joins TRBV29-1 to TRBJ2-3; D remains ambiguous. This sequence originates from a man between 18 and 29 years old in good health. Some clones in this sample may be carry-over from other donors' samples. The DNA for the CDR3 is TGCAGCGTTCCTCACACAGATACGCAGTATTTT. Amino acid sequence: CSVPHTDTQYF.